These T cell receptor beta chains were read from a single sample in a study of identical twins. MiXCR, applied by TCRdb to the 5' RACE reads, yields one record per CDR3 protein. This sample has hundreds of thousands of distinct CDR3 sequences, with roughly 18% found just once. These data were also filed under a second study, of T cells expressing NK-cell markers.

The sample taken for sequencing was PBMCs. These receptors all come from a woman between 18 and 30 years old in good health. CDR3s include the opening cysteine and the closing phenylalanine or tryptophan. Fields, in order: J gene, D gene, V gene, clone size, CDR3 DNA, CDR3 protein. D genes are given only for firm matches. Not all rows give a size; the values are once, few, many and, for expanded clones, a class.

J: TRBJ1-2
D: TRBD1
V: TRBV12-3/TRBV12-4
size: -
DNA: TGTGCCAGCAGTACAGGGACAGGGGGCCAGAGGTATGGCTACACCTTC
CDR3: CASSTGTGGQRYGYTF

J: TRBJ1-1
D: -
V: TRBV12-3/TRBV12-4
size: -
DNA: TGTGCCAGCAGCCCGACACGTATGAACACTGAAGCTTTCTTT
CDR3: CASSPTRMNTEAFF

J: TRBJ2-1
D: TRBD1
V: TRBV12-5
size: -
DNA: TGTGCTAGTGGTCACAGGGGGTCCTACAATGAGCAGTTCTTC
CDR3: CASGHRGSYNEQFF

J: TRBJ2-3
D: TRBD2
V: TRBV10-3
size: few
DNA: TGTGCCAGACTAGCGGGGGGGCCAGTGCTTACGCAGTATTTT
CDR3: CARLAGGPVLTQYF

J: TRBJ2-1
D: -
V: TRBV6-7
size: -
DNA: TGTGCCAGCAGTTACCGAAAGCAAGCTAGTAACAATGAGCAGTTCTTC
CDR3: CASSYRKQASNNEQFF

J: TRBJ1-1
D: -
V: TRBV25-1
size: once
DNA: TGTGCCAGCAGTGAACATGATTTTCCGAACACTGAAGCTTTCTTT
CDR3: CASSEHDFPNTEAFF

J: TRBJ2-1
D: TRBD2
V: TRBV6-4
size: few
DNA: TGTGCCAGCAGTGAGGAAGCGGGGGGGGCCAATGAGCAGTTCTTC
CDR3: CASSEEAGGANEQFF

J: TRBJ2-2
D: -
V: TRBV4-2
size: -
DNA: TGTGCCAGCAGCCTCAAAGGGGGAGGTGGCACCGGGGAGCTGTTTTTT
CDR3: CASSLKGGGGTGELFF

J: TRBJ2-3
D: -
V: TRBV12-3/TRBV12-4
size: many
DNA: TGTGCCAGCAGTTTATTCGAAACAGATACGCAGTATTTT
CDR3: CASSLFETDTQYF

J: TRBJ1-1
D: -
V: TRBV5-1
size: few
DNA: TGCGCCAGCAGCGAACGGAGCTATCTGAACACTGAAGCTTTCTTT
CDR3: CASSERSYLNTEAFF

J: TRBJ1-6
D: -
V: TRBV20-1
size: few
DNA: TGCAGTGCTAGACGGCAGGTTAATTCACCCCTCCACTTT
CDR3: CSARRQVNSPLHF

J: TRBJ2-2
D: -
V: TRBV10-1
size: few
DNA: TGCGCCAGCAGTACCGGGACAACCACCGGGGAGCTGTTTTTT
CDR3: CASSTGTTTGELFF

J: TRBJ1-2
D: -
V: TRBV15
size: many
DNA: TGTGCCACCTCGGGAGGCTATGGCTACACCTTC
CDR3: CATSGGYGYTF

J: TRBJ2-6
D: -
V: TRBV5-1
size: -
DNA: TGCGCCAGCAGCTTTGCTAGCGTCGGCAGGGCCAACGTCCTGACTTTC
CDR3: CASSFASVGRANVLTF

J: TRBJ2-1
D: -
V: TRBV2
size: -
DNA: TGTGCCAGCAGTACCTACACCAGAGATAATGAGCAGTTCTTC
CDR3: CASSTYTRDNEQFF

J: TRBJ2-3
D: -
V: TRBV20-1
size: few
DNA: TGCAGTGCCCTTAATGTGTGGAATACGCAGTATTTT
CDR3: CSALNVWNTQYF

J: TRBJ1-4
D: -
V: TRBV7-6
size: -
DNA: TGTGCCAGCAGCCCCCTCGGAGGGGCTGGTGAAAAACTGTTTTTT
CDR3: CASSPLGGAGEKLFF

J: TRBJ2-1
D: TRBD2
V: TRBV29-1
size: many
DNA: TGCAGCGAGTCTAGCGGAGGGGACAATGAGCAGTTCTTC
CDR3: CSESSGGDNEQFF

J: TRBJ2-1
D: TRBD2
V: TRBV15
size: few
DNA: TGTGCCACCAGCAGAGGGCTAGCGGGAATCAATGAGCAGTTCTTC
CDR3: CATSRGLAGINEQFF

J: TRBJ1-4
D: TRBD1
V: TRBV7-9
size: few
DNA: TGTGCCAGCAGTTTCCGACTGGACAGGGAACAGGAAAAACTGTTTTTT
CDR3: CASSFRLDREQEKLFF

J: TRBJ2-5
D: TRBD1
V: TRBV7-6
size: -
DNA: TGTGCCAGCAGCTTAGGACGGGACAGAGAGACCCAGTACTTC
CDR3: CASSLGRDRETQYF

J: TRBJ2-1
D: TRBD2
V: TRBV5-1
size: few
DNA: TGCGCCAGCAGCTTCGGGAGGCGGACCTACAATGAGCAGTTCTTC
CDR3: CASSFGRRTYNEQFF

J: TRBJ2-7
D: -
V: TRBV6-1
size: many
DNA: TGTGCCAGCAGATCACCGGATGGGGCCTACGAGCAGTACTTC
CDR3: CASRSPDGAYEQYF

J: TRBJ2-2
D: -
V: TRBV29-1
size: few
DNA: TGCAGCGCCGCAGGACGGCAAACGAACACCGGGGAGCTGTTTTTT
CDR3: CSAAGRQTNTGELFF

J: TRBJ2-5
D: TRBD2
V: TRBV20-1
size: few
DNA: TGCAGTGCCCGACCGGGACTACCTACAGTGACCCAGTACTTC
CDR3: CSARPGLPTVTQYF

J: TRBJ1-2
D: -
V: TRBV12-3/TRBV12-4
size: -
DNA: TGTGCCAGCAGTTTCGCTGGGGTCTACACCTTC
CDR3: CASSFAGVYTF

J: TRBJ1-1
D: -
V: TRBV12-3/TRBV12-4
size: -
DNA: TGTGCCAGCAGGTTGGGCGCGGACACTGAAGCTTTCTTT
CDR3: CASRLGADTEAFF

J: TRBJ1-1
D: -
V: TRBV12-3/TRBV12-4
size: -
DNA: TGTGCCAGCAGTGCAGTCAAAGCTTTCACTGAAGCTTTCTTT
CDR3: CASSAVKAFTEAFF

J: TRBJ2-3
D: TRBD1
V: TRBV6-5
size: -
DNA: TGTGCCAGCAGTTACTCCAGCAGGTGGACAGGCTCCACGGCAGATACGCAGTATTTT
CDR3: CASSYSSRWTGSTADTQYF

J: TRBJ2-5
D: TRBD2
V: TRBV12-3/TRBV12-4
size: -
DNA: TGTACCAGCAGTTTGGGGCGGCCTAGCGGGAGACGAGCTGGGACCCAGTACTTC
CDR3: CTSSLGRPSGRRAGTQYF

J: TRBJ2-1
D: -
V: TRBV6-1
size: -
DNA: TGTGCCACCGAGGTTCAGGAGGGGAACAATGAGCAGTTCTTC
CDR3: CATEVQEGNNEQFF

J: TRBJ2-6
D: -
V: TRBV20-1
size: few
DNA: TGCAGTGCCTCGGAGGGGAGCTCTGGGGCCAACGTCCTGACTTTC
CDR3: CSASEGSSGANVLTF

J: TRBJ2-7
D: TRBD2
V: TRBV20-1
size: few
DNA: TGCAGTGCTAGAGATAGTGTGACTAGCGGGGGTTACGAGCAGTACTTC
CDR3: CSARDSVTSGGYEQYF

J: TRBJ2-5
D: TRBD2
V: TRBV20-1
size: few
DNA: TGCAGTGCCGTACCGCCAGACCCCGGGGAGGGGGAGACCCAGTACTTC
CDR3: CSAVPPDPGEGETQYF

J: TRBJ2-2
D: TRBD2
V: TRBV20-1
size: few
DNA: TGCAGTGCTAGAGAGAAGGCTAGCGGGAGAGGGTACACCGGGGAGCTGTTTTTT
CDR3: CSAREKASGRGYTGELFF

J: TRBJ2-3
D: TRBD2
V: TRBV5-1
size: -
DNA: TGCGCCAGCAGCTTTACTGGGACTAGCGGGATCGATACGCAGTATTTT
CDR3: CASSFTGTSGIDTQYF

J: TRBJ2-7
D: TRBD2
V: TRBV27
size: -
DNA: TGTGCCAGCAGTCCCGGGACTAGCGGGATCCACGAGCAGTACTTC
CDR3: CASSPGTSGIHEQYF

J: TRBJ2-1
D: TRBD2
V: TRBV7-3
size: -
DNA: TGTGCCAGCAGCTTTCATAGCGGGGGGCCTTACAATGAGCAGTTCTTC
CDR3: CASSFHSGGPYNEQFF

J: TRBJ2-4
D: -
V: TRBV6-1
size: -
DNA: TGTGCCAGCACAGGGTCGGGCATCCGGGGGTTC
CDR3: CASTGSGIRGF

J: TRBJ2-1
D: -
V: TRBV30
size: -
DNA: TGTGCCTGTCAACGGACCAATGAGCAGTTCTTC
CDR3: CACQRTNEQFF

J: TRBJ2-3
D: -
V: TRBV5-5
size: -
DNA: TGTGCCAGCAGCTTGGCTTTCGACTCAGGGGATCTCACAGATACGCAGTATTTT
CDR3: CASSLAFDSGDLTDTQYF

J: TRBJ2-3
D: TRBD2
V: TRBV7-2
size: -
DNA: TGTGCCAGCAGCCCAAAGGTGGGAGGGCCGACAGATACGCAGTATTTT
CDR3: CASSPKVGGPTDTQYF

J: TRBJ1-5
D: -
V: TRBV12-3/TRBV12-4
size: -
DNA: TGTGCCAGCAGCTTCGTGGGGCGGGTCGGTAGTAGCAATCAGCCCCAGCATTTT
CDR3: CASSFVGRVGSSNQPQHF

J: TRBJ1-1
D: TRBD1
V: TRBV15
size: -
DNA: TGTGCCACCAGCACTGTTATCGGACAGGGGCCCACTGAAGCTTTCTTT
CDR3: CATSTVIGQGPTEAFF

J: TRBJ2-7
D: -
V: TRBV5-1
size: many
DNA: TGCGCCAGCAGCTATGGGATCCAGGTGGGCGAGCAGTACTTC
CDR3: CASSYGIQVGEQYF

J: TRBJ1-1
D: TRBD1
V: TRBV20-1
size: -
DNA: TGCAGTGCTAGCCGGACAGGGGGGTTCGCTGAAGCTTTCTTT
CDR3: CSASRTGGFAEAFF

J: TRBJ2-7
D: -
V: TRBV7-7
size: few
DNA: TGTGCTAGCAGCTTAGGAGGCGGATTCGAGCAGTACTTC
CDR3: CASSLGGGFEQYF

J: TRBJ1-1
D: TRBD1
V: TRBV20-1
size: few
DNA: TGCAGTGCTCGGGGAGGGGGCGCGGGCACTGAAGCTTTCTTT
CDR3: CSARGGGAGTEAFF

J: TRBJ2-7
D: -
V: TRBV7-2
size: few
DNA: TGTGCCAGCAGCCCTCTGGGGACATCCCTCACCTACGAGCAGTACTTC
CDR3: CASSPLGTSLTYEQYF

J: TRBJ1-4
D: -
V: TRBV5-1
size: few
DNA: TGCGCCAGCAGCCGCGGGGATAATGAAAAACTGTTTTTT
CDR3: CASSRGDNEKLFF

J: TRBJ2-3
D: TRBD2
V: TRBV5-1
size: -
DNA: TGCGCCAGCAGCTTGGAGACTAGCGGGGTCACAGATACGCAGTATTTT
CDR3: CASSLETSGVTDTQYF

J: TRBJ2-7
D: -
V: TRBV3-1
size: -
DNA: TGTGCCAGCAGCCGCGGGACGCCAAAGTACGAGCAGTACTTC
CDR3: CASSRGTPKYEQYF

J: TRBJ2-7
D: -
V: TRBV12-3/TRBV12-4
size: few
DNA: TGTGCCAGCAGGCGGGGTCGCGAGCAGTACTTC
CDR3: CASRRGREQYF